What follows are 8 T cell receptor beta chains derived from one specimen sequenced in a study of MAIT cells during Salmonella Paratyphi A infection. The study, taken as a whole, reports: MAIT TRBV usage was oligoclonal, favouring TRBV20 and TRBV6.

One entry per CDR3 protein, called by TCRdb with MiXCR from the 5' RACE reads. This table has approximately 1,500 distinct CDR3 sequences, around 52% appearing once. The time point was: before S. Paratyphi A challenge (baseline). Valpha7.2+ CD161+ T cells were sorted by flow cytometry as MAIT cells. The antigens for these receptors are not known. The sequences come from MAIT cells from blood, collected at the first sampling point of the challenge study. These TCRs come from a person aged 18 to 75 who was deliberately infected with Salmonella Paratyphi A in a paratyphoid fever challenge study.

In its sample, this clonotype ranks as medium-sized (0.01 to 0.1%). CDR3 residues: CSARDPGQSDTEQYF. The CDR3 DNA sequence: TGCAGTGCTAGAGACCCAGGACAATCTGATACCGAGCAGTACTTC. The chain combines TRBV20-1 with TRBJ2-7, with D possibly TRBD1 on 5 matching bases. The CDR3 length is 15 residues. With 0 bases removed from V and 6 bases from J, the gap between germline ends came to 18 bases. Germline CDR1 DFQATT, CDR2 SNEGSKA (reference sequence).

The chain uses TRBV4-3 and TRBJ2-2; tentatively, D is TRBD1 (6 bases). The germline gives CDR1 LGHNA, CDR2 YSLEER. The CDR3 covers 18 residues. Between the trimmed V and J ends, which lost 0 bases and 4 bases, there was a span of 18 bases. The CDR3 protein is CASSQEPTGSRTTGELFF. CDR3 bases: TGCGCCAGCAGCCAAGAACCTACAGGGAGCCGAACCACCGGGGAGCTGTTTTTT.

The gene calls are TRBV6-2 or TRBV6-3 and TRBJ2-1, with 9 positions matching TRBD2. Trimming removed 4 bases from V and 2 bases from J; junction bases left unmatched: 12. This CDR3 has 18 residues. Germline V gives CDR1 MNHEY, CDR2 SVGEGT. The CDR3 nucleotides are TGTGCCAGCAGTTTCCAAGCGGGAGGCGCGGAGCCCTACAATGAGCAGTTCTTC. It is translated as CASSFQAGGAEPYNEQFF.

By share of the sample, this clonotype is large. The gene calls are TRBV20-1 and TRBJ2-7; D perhaps matches TRBD2 (6 bases). This CDR3 contains 16 residues. With 5 bases removed from V and 0 bases from J, the gap between germline ends came to 20 bases. Germline V gene lookup returns CDR1 DFQATT and CDR2 SNEGSKA (reference sequence). CDR3 amino acids: CSAGGLSRLFSYEQYF. CDR3 DNA: TGCAGTGCTGGTGGACTATCAAGACTTTTCTCCTACGAGCAGTACTTC.

This clonotype was counted once. The chain is built from TRBV7-6 and TRBJ2-7; no clear D gene. Germline CDR1 SGHVS, CDR2 FNYEAQ. The CDR3 sequence is 15 residues long. V dropped 1 base and J dropped 5 bases, with 15 bases sitting between them. CDR3 DNA sequence: TGTGCCAGCAGCTTAGAGGTGGGCCGGAGTGACGAGCAGTACTTC. Translation: CASSLEVGRSDEQYF. Looking up the rest from reference TRBV7-6 and TRBJ2-7 gives the full variable domain: GAGVSQSPRYKVTKRGQDVALRCDPISGHVSLYWYRQALGQGPEFLTYFNYEAQQDKSGLPNDRFSAERPEGSISTLTIQRTEQRDSAMYRCASSLEVGRSDEQYFGPGTRLTVT.

This clonotype was observed once. J is TRBJ2-2 and V is TRBV11-2; D is perhaps TRBD1 (8 bases). The CDR3 is 16 amino acids. From germline, CDR1 is SGHAT and CDR2 FQNNGV. The V gene lost 6 bases and the J gene lost 2 bases, with 16 bases spanning the gap. CDR3 DNA: TGTGCCAGCAGACGAAACAGGGGGGGAAACACCGGGGAGCTGTTTTTT. Translation: CASRRNRGGNTGELFF.

In the case of this clonotype: The CDR3 ends on some other residue instead of the conserved phenylalanine or tryptophan, so this is likely a read error. The DNA is left out, because the CDR3 cannot be placed on it with certainty; the CDR3 is given as TCRdb lists it. V gene TRBV4-2 combines with J gene TRBJ2-5. The CDR3 is made up of 10 amino acids, end residues included. CDR1 is LGHNA, CDR2 YNFKEQ, per germline. The CDR3 region is CARRKEKKEG.

The chain carries TRBV6-1 and TRBJ2-1; 12 nucleotides line up with TRBD2. The CDR3 length is 14 residues. Trimming took 3 bases from V and 7 from J; bases not matched to a gene: 1. CDR1 MNHNS and CDR2 SASEGT come from the germline V gene. In DNA, the CDR3 is TGTGCCAGCAGTGACCTAGCGGGAGGGAATGAGCAGTTCTTC. Encoded protein: CASSDLAGGNEQFF.